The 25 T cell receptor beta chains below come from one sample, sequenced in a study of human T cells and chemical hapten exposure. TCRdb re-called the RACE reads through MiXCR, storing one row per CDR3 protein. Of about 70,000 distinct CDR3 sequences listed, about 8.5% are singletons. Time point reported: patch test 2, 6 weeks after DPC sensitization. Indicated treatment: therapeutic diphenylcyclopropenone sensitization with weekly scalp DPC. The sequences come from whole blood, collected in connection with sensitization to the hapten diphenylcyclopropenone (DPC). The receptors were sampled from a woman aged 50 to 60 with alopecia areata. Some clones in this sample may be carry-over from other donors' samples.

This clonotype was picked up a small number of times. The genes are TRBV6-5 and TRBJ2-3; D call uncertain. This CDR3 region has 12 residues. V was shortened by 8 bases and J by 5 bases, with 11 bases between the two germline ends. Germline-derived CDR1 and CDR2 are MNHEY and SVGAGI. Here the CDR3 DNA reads TGTGCCAGCTCCAATTCGGGAGATACGCAGTATTTT. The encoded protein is CASSNSGDTQYF.

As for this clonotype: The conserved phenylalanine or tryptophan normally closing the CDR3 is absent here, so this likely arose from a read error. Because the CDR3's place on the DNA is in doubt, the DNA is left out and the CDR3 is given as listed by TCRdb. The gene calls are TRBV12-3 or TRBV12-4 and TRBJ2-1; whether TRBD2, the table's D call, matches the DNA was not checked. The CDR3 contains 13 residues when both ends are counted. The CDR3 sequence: CASSLAEGLALFL.

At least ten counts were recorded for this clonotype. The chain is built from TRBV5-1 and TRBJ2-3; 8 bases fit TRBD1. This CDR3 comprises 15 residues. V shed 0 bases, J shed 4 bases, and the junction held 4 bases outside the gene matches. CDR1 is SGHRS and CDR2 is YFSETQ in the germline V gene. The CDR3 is CASSLAQGGPDTQYF. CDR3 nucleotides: TGCGCCAGCAGCTTGGCACAGGGGGGCCCAGATACGCAGTATTTT.

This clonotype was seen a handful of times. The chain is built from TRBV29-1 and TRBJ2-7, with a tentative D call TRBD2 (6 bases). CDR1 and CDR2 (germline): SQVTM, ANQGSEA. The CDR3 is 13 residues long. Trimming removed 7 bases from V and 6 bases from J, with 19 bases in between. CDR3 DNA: TGCAGCGGCCGGGACTTAGGAGGTGGCGAGCAGTACTTC. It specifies CSGRDLGGGEQYF.

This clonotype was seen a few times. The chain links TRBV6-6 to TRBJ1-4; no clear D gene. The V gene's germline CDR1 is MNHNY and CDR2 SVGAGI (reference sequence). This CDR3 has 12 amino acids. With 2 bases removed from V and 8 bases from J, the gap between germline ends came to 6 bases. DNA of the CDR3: TGTGCCAGCAGTTACAACGGCGAAAAACTGTTTTTT. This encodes CASSYNGEKLFF.

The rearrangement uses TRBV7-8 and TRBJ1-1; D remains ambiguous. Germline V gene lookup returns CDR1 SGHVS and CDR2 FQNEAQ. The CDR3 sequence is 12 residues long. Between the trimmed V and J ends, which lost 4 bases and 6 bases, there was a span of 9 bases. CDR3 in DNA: TGTGCCAGCAGCTCTTCCCCAGCTGAAGCTTTCTTT. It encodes CASSSSPAEAFF.

CDR3 loop: CASQGQTGMHEQYF. The CDR3 DNA reads as TGTGCCAGCCAGGGCCAGACAGGGATGCACGAGCAGTACTTC. The gene calls are TRBV28 and TRBJ2-7; TRBD1 agrees at 7 bases. Germline V gives CDR1 MDHEN, CDR2 SYDVKM. The CDR3 is 14 amino acids. Trimming took 8 bases from V and 5 from J; bases not matched to a gene: 12. The full variable domain, its missing parts supplied by reference TRBV28 and TRBJ2-7, is DVKVTQSSRYLVKRTGEKVFLECVQDMDHENMFWYRQDPGLGLRLIYFSYDVKMKEKGDIPEGYSVSREKKERFSLILESASTNQTSMYLCASQGQTGMHEQYFGPGTRLTVT.

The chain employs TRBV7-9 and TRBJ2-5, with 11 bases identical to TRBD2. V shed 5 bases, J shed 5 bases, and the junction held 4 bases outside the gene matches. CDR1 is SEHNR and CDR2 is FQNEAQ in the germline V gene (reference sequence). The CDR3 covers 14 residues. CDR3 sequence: CASSPGTSGETQYF. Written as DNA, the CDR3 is TGTGCCAGCAGCCCCGGGACTAGCGGCGAGACCCAGTACTTC.

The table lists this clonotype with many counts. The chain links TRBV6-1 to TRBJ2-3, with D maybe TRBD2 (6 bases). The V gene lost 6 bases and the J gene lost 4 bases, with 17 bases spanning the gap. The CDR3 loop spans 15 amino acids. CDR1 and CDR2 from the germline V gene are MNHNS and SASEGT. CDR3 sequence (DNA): TGTGCCAGCAGCCCACTAGCTGCTAGTCCAGATACGCAGTATTTT. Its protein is CASSPLAASPDTQYF.

The chain's CDR3 is CASSTGQRLANEKLFF. The CDR3 DNA sequence: TGCGCCAGCAGCACTGGACAGAGACTGGCTAATGAAAAACTGTTTTTT. The rearrangement joins TRBV5-1 to TRBJ1-4, with D maybe TRBD1 (6 bases). This CDR3 region has 16 residues. The germline V gene has CDR1 SGHRS and CDR2 YFSETQ. V was clipped by 4 bases and J by 3 bases, with 16 bases between them.

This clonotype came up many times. The CDR3 region is CASSPGGDTQYF. DNA of the CDR3: TGTGCCAGCAGCCCCGGTGGGGATACGCAGTATTTT. V usage is TRBV7-3 and J usage is TRBJ2-3; no definite D call. Trimming removed 5 bases from V and 6 bases from J, with 9 bases in between. The CDR3 extends over 12 amino acids. Germline CDR1 reads SGHTA; CDR2 reads FQGTGA.

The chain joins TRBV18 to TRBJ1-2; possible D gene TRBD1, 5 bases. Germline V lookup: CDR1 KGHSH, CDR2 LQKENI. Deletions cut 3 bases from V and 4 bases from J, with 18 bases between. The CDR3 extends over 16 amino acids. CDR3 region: CASSPSAAAGAYGYTF. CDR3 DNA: TGTGCCAGCTCACCCTCAGCCGCCGCCGGGGCCTATGGCTACACCTTC. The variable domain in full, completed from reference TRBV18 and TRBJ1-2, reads NAGVMQNPRHLVRRRGQEARLRCSPMKGHSHVYWYRQLPEEGLKFMVYLQKENIIDESGMPKERFSAEFPKEGPSILRIQQVVRGDSAAYFCASSPSAAAGAYGYTFGSGTRLTVV.

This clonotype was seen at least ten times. The CDR3, as DNA: TGCAGCGGTGAGACAGGACGGCGGGGGGAGCAGTACTTC. Its translation is CSGETGRRGEQYF. The chain combines TRBV29-1 with TRBJ2-7, with D tentatively TRBD2 (7 bases). Trimming pared 7 bases from V and 7 bases from J, leaving 20 bases between. CDR3 size: 13 residues. The V gene's germline CDR1 is SQVTM and CDR2 ANQGSEA.

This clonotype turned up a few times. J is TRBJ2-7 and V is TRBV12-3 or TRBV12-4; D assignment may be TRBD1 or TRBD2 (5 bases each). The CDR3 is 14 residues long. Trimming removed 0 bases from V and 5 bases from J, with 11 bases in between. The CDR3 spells CASSLAPGTHEQYF. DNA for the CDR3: TGTGCCAGCAGTTTAGCCCCGGGGACCCACGAGCAGTACTTC.

Here the CDR3 reads CASSLEDDIQYF. The CDR3, as DNA: TGTGCCAGCAGCTTAGAAGATGACATTCAGTACTTC. The chain employs TRBV13 and TRBJ2-4; D unclear. Looked up from germline, CDR1 is PRHDT and CDR2 is FYEKMQ (reference sequence). The CDR3 covers 12 residues. V shed 1 base and J shed 8 bases, with 6 bases lying between them.

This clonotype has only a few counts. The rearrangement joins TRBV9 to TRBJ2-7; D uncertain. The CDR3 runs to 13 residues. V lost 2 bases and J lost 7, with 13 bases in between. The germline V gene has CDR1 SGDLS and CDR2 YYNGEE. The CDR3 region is CASSVSGVGEQYF. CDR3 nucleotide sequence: TGTGCCAGCAGCGTGTCCGGAGTTGGGGAGCAGTACTTC.

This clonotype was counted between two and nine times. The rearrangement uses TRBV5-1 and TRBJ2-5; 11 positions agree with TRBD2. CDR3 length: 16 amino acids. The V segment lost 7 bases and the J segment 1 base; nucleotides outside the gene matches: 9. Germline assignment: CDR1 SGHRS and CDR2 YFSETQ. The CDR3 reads CASAPAGTSGQETQYF. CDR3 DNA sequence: TGCGCCAGCGCCCCCGCCGGGACTAGCGGCCAAGAGACCCAGTACTTC.

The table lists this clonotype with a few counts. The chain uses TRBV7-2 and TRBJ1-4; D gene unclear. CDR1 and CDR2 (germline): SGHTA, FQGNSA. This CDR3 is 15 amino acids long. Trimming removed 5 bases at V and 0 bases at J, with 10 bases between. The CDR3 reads CASSPQAATNEKLFF. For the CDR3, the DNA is TGTGCCAGCAGCCCGCAGGCGGCAACTAATGAAAAACTGTTTTTT.

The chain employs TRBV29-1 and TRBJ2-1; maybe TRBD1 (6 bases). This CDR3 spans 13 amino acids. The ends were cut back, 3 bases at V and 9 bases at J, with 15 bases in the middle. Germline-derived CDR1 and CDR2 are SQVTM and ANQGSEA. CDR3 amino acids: CSVDLGAGGEQFF. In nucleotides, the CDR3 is TGCAGCGTTGACTTGGGGGCGGGCGGTGAGCAGTTCTTC.

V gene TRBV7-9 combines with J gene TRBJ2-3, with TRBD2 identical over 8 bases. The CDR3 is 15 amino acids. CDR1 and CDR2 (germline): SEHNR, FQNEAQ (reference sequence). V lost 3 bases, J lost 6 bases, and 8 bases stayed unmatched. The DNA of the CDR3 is TGTGCCAGCAGCTTCGTCCGGGGGGGCCCGGATACGCAGTATTTT. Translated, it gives CASSFVRGGPDTQYF.

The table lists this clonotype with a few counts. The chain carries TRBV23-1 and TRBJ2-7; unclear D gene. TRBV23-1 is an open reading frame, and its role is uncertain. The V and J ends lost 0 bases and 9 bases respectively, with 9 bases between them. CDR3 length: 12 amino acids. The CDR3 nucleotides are TGCGCCAGCAGTCAATCCGCCCAGGCGCAGTACTTC. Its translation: CASSQSAQAQYF.

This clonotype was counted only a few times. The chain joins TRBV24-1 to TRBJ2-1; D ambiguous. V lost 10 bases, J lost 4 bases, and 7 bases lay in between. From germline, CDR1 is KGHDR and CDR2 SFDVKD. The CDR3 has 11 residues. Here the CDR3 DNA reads TGTGCCACGGCCCTTTACAATGAGCAGTTCTTC. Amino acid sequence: CATALYNEQFF.

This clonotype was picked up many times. CDR3: CSVGEMTGREQYF. The CDR3 coding sequence is TGCAGCGTTGGAGAAATGACAGGACGGGAGCAGTACTTC. V is TRBV29-1 and J is TRBJ2-7; D is perhaps TRBD1 (6 bases). The V end lost 4 bases, the J end lost 7 bases, and 17 bases lay between the germline ends. This CDR3 comprises 13 residues. The germline CDR1 and CDR2 sequences are SQVTM and ANQGSEA.

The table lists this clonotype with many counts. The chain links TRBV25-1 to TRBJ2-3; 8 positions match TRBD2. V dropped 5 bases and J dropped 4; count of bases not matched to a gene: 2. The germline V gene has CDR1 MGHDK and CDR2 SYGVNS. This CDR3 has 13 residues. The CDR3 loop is CASSRGGADTQYF. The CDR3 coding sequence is TGTGCCAGCAGTCGGGGGGGCGCAGATACGCAGTATTTT.

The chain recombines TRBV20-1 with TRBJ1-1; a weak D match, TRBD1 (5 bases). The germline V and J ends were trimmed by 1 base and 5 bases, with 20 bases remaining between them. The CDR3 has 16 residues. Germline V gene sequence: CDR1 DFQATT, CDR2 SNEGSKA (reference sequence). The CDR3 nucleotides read TGCAGTGCTAGAGTCCCCGGAGGTGGGGCCAGTACTGAAGCTTTCTTT. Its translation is CSARVPGGGASTEAFF.